This T cell receptor beta chain derives from a study of blood T cells in healthy people across ages. CDR1 and CDR2 from the germline V gene are KGHSH and LQKENI. Trimming removed 1 base from V and 4 bases from J; junction bases left unmatched: 9. The CDR3 loop spans 16 amino acids. The count of this clonotype is one. The authors ran a second PCR of 7 to 11 cycles using a sample-barcoded 5' primer and a J-beta primer mix. Each CDR3 protein is one row after TCRdb ran MiXCR on the 5' RACE reads. The repertoire consists of roughly 1,500,000 distinct CDR3 sequences, with 30% to 35% occurring once and the leading ten covering 11%.

The chain carries TRBV18 and TRBJ2-5; 7 positions match TRBD1. The source material was blood. This sequence was found in a woman younger than 45 in good health. CDR3 amino acids: CASSPLPGQSGETQYF. DNA of the CDR3: TGTGCCAGCTCACCACTGCCGGGACAGTCGGGAGAGACCCAGTACTTC.